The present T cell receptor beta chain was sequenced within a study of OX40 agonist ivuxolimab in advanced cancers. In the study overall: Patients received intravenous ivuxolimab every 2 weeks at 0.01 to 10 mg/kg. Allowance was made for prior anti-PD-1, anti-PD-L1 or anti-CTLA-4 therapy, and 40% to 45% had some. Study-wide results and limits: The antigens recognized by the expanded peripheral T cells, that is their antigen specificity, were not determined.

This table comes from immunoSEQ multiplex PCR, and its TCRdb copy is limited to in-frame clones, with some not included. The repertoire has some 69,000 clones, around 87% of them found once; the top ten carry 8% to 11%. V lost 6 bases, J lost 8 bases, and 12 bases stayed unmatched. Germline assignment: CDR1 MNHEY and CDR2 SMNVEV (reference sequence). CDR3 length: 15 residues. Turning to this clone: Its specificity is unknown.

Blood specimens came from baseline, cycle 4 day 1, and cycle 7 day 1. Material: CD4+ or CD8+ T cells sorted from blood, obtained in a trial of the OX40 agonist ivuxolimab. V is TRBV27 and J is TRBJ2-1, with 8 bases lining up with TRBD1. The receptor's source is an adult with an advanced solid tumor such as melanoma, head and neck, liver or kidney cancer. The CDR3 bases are TGTGCCAGCAGGTCATATTCTCCACAGGGGGATGAGCAGTTCTTC. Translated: CASRSYSPQGDEQFF.